Listed below are T cell receptor beta chains from one sample, sequenced in a study of blood T cell repertoires in COVID-19. TCRdb's table, derived via immunoSEQ multiplex PCR, lists solely in-frame clones and lacks some. The sample has around 160,000 clones; more than 75% are singletons. The sample was peripheral blood. These receptors all stem from a human donor with acute or convalescent COVID-19. The donor label of this sample is uncertain. CDR3s include the opening cysteine and the closing phenylalanine or tryptophan. D genes are given only for firm matches. A clone size is listed for some rows: how often the clone was seen (once, few, many), or a class if it is expanded.

clone size	V gene	J gene	D gene	CDR3 DNA	CDR3 protein
NA	TRBV6-5	TRBJ2-5	NA	TGTGCCAGCACCGAAGGTGGCAGGGGAACGACCCAGTACTTC	CASTEGGRGTTQYF
NA	TRBV19	TRBJ1-2	NA	TGTGCCAGTAGTATAGACAGGGTCGATGGCTACACCTTC	CASSIDRVDGYTF
NA	TRBV2	TRBJ1-2	TRBD1	TGTGCCAGCAGTGAAGCGACGGGACAGGGGATAGGCTACACCTTC	CASSEATGQGIGYTF
NA	TRBV6-1	TRBJ2-6	NA	TGTGCCAGCAGTGTCAGCTCTGGGGCCAACGTCCTGACTTTC	CASSVSSGANVLTF
NA	TRBV10-3	TRBJ1-2	NA	TGTGCCACCGGGAGGGACTATGGCTACACCTTC	CATGRDYGYTF
NA	TRBV6-5	TRBJ1-4	NA	TGTGCCAGCAGTTCCTCGAGGGAGACGTTTTTT	CASSSSRETFF
NA	TRBV18	TRBJ2-7	NA	TGTGCCAGCTCACCAGGGACATTGCCATCCGAGCAGTACTTC	CASSPGTLPSEQYF
NA	TRBV6-6	TRBJ2-1	NA	TGTGCCAGCAGTTCTATCCCCTCCTACAATGAGCAGTTCTTC	CASSSIPSYNEQFF
NA	TRBV15	TRBJ2-7	NA	TGTGCCACCAGCAGGGACTTGGCCTACGAGCAGTACTTC	CATSRDLAYEQYF
NA	TRBV2	TRBJ1-4	TRBD1	TGTGCCAGCAGTGAATGGGACAGCACGGATGAAAAACTGTTTTTT	CASSEWDSTDEKLFF
NA	TRBV5-1	TRBJ1-1	TRBD1	TGCGCCAGCAGCAACGGGCAGGGGGGCACTGAAGCTTTCTTT	CASSNGQGGTEAFF
once	TRBV6-6	TRBJ1-1	NA	TGTGCCAGCATCCAATCAGGGAACACTGAAGCTTTCTTT	CASIQSGNTEAFF
NA	TRBV5-1	TRBJ1-4	NA	TGCGCCAGTCGGAAAAGGGGGTTTAATGAAAAACTGTTTTTT	CASRKRGFNEKLFF
NA	TRBV6-6	TRBJ2-3	NA	TGTGCCAGCAGTTACCCTAGGGGGAGCACAGATACGCAGTATTTT	CASSYPRGSTDTQYF
NA	TRBV5-1	TRBJ2-2	NA	TGCGCCAGCAGCTCGGGGGGCTCGAACACCGGGGAGCTGTTTTTT	CASSSGGSNTGELFF
many	TRBV7-9	TRBJ1-1	NA	TGTGCCAGCAGCCCGTCTTACACTGAAGCTTTCTTT	CASSPSYTEAFF
NA	TRBV29-1	TRBJ1-1	NA	TGCAGCGTTGGTTGGGGCGCTCATACTGAAGCTTTCTTT	CSVGWGAHTEAFF
NA	TRBV7-2	TRBJ2-5	NA	TGTGCCAGCAGCCCAGGGGCCCAGACAAAAGAGACCCAGTACTTC	CASSPGAQTKETQYF
NA	TRBV29-1	TRBJ1-5	NA	TGCAGCGTTACACAGGGCGATCAGCCCCAGCATTTT	CSVTQGDQPQHF
once	TRBV5-1	TRBJ1-2	NA	TGCGCCAGCAGCTTTGTGTCTTTGGCTCTTAACTATGGCTACACCTTC	CASSFVSLALNYGYTF
NA	TRBV12-3/TRBV12-4	TRBJ1-1	NA	TGTGCCAGCAGTTTAATCGGGGTCTCTGAAGCTTTCTTT	CASSLIGVSEAFF
NA	TRBV4-2	TRBJ1-4	NA	TGTGCCAGCAGCCGTGGTCTCGGACTGTTTTTT	CASSRGLGLFF
NA	TRBV10-3	TRBJ1-6	NA	TGTGCCATCAGTGAAACGGAGTCACCCCTCCACTTT	CAISETESPLHF
NA	TRBV28	TRBJ1-2	TRBD1	TGTGCCAGCAGTTTCCCATTGGGACAGGGCTCCTATGGCTACACCTTC	CASSFPLGQGSYGYTF
NA	TRBV29-1	TRBJ1-2	NA	TGCAGCGTTGCCGGGGAGAAGAGCGGCTACACCTTC	CSVAGEKSGYTF
few	TRBV5-4	TRBJ2-2	NA	TGTGCCAGCAGCTCAGGACTCCAGAACACCGGGGAGCTGTTTTTT	CASSSGLQNTGELFF
NA	TRBV3-1/TRBV3-2	TRBJ2-7	NA	TGTGCCAGCAGCCTGGGGCCCCCTATCGCGGAGCAGTACTTC	CASSLGPPIAEQYF
once	TRBV5-1	TRBJ2-1	TRBD2	TGCGCCAGCACTACCGGGACTAGCTTCGGCGAGCAGTTCTTC	CASTTGTSFGEQFF
NA	TRBV6-1	TRBJ1-4	NA	TGTGCCAGCAGTGAAGCGCGGCAGGGCGAGAAAAAACTGTTTTTT	CASSEARQGEKKLFF
NA	TRBV4-2	TRBJ1-6	TRBD1	TGTGCCAGCAGCCAAGATCAACAGGGGACAGGGGTATCACCCCTCCACTTT	CASSQDQQGTGVSPLHF
NA	TRBV6-5	TRBJ1-2	NA	TGTGCCAGTGCTACAGGGACCTTTGGCTATGGCTACACCTTC	CASATGTFGYGYTF
few	TRBV5-6	TRBJ1-2	NA	TGTGCCAGCAGCTTGGATCAGGGTTCTGTCTATGGCTACACCTTC	CASSLDQGSVYGYTF
NA	TRBV6-2/TRBV6-3	TRBJ1-2	NA	TGTGCCAGCAGTAATGACAGAACTCTGTCTATTGGCTACACCTTC	CASSNDRTLSIGYTF
NA	TRBV7-9	TRBJ1-1	TRBD1	TGTGCCAGCAGCCGACCGACAGGGAAGAACACTGAAGCTTTCTTT	CASSRPTGKNTEAFF
few	TRBV3-1/TRBV3-2	TRBJ2-2	NA	TGTGCCAGCAGCACCTCAAAAGGAGGCAGAATAACCGGGGAGCTGTTTTTT	CASSTSKGGRITGELFF
NA	TRBV30	TRBJ1-6	NA	TGTGCCTGGAGCGATACTAGGGTTTCACCCCTCCACTTT	CAWSDTRVSPLHF
NA	TRBV7-2	TRBJ2-1	TRBD2	TGTGCCAGCAGCCGGACTAGCGGGGGGGCGGATGGGTACAATGAGCAGTTCTTC	CASSRTSGGADGYNEQFF
NA	TRBV6-5	TRBJ1-2	NA	TGTGCCAGCAGTCCCCTGGGGGGGGCGCCCGGCTACACCTTC	CASSPLGGAPGYTF
NA	TRBV3-1/TRBV3-2	TRBJ2-7	NA	TGTGCCAGCAGCCAAGAAATAGTCAGGGAACACGAGCAGTACTTC	CASSQEIVREHEQYF